This T cell receptor beta chain was obtained from a study of regulatory T cells in long-lasting Graves disease. Arm-PCR of CDR3 regions and iRepertoire HTBI primers were the basis on which TCR beta libraries were built. TCRdb re-analysed the multiplex PCR reads in MiXCR, keeping a single row per CDR3 protein. The sample lists about 660,000 distinct CDR3 sequences, 30% occurring once. CDR1 and CDR2 (germline): MNHEY, SMNVEV (reference sequence). The CDR3 sequence is 16 residues long. J was trimmed by 2 bases and V by 5 bases; bases with no gene match: 11. Described time point: persistent/refractory GD, antithyroid drugs over 5 years with positive TRAb. The TCR library was made from RNA extracted from PBMCs. The diagnosis of Graves' disease used American Thyroid Association guidelines.

This TCR was sampled from a female donor with Graves disease. The source was peripheral blood mononuclear cells (PBMCs), collected when the disease was refractory, from a patient treated with antithyroid drugs. The chain has TRBV27 and TRBJ2-7, with 8 bases lining up with TRBD2. The CDR3 bases are TGTGCCAGCAGTCGCATCCGGAGCGGGGGAGCCTACGAGCAGTACTTC. This encodes CASSRIRSGGAYEQYF.